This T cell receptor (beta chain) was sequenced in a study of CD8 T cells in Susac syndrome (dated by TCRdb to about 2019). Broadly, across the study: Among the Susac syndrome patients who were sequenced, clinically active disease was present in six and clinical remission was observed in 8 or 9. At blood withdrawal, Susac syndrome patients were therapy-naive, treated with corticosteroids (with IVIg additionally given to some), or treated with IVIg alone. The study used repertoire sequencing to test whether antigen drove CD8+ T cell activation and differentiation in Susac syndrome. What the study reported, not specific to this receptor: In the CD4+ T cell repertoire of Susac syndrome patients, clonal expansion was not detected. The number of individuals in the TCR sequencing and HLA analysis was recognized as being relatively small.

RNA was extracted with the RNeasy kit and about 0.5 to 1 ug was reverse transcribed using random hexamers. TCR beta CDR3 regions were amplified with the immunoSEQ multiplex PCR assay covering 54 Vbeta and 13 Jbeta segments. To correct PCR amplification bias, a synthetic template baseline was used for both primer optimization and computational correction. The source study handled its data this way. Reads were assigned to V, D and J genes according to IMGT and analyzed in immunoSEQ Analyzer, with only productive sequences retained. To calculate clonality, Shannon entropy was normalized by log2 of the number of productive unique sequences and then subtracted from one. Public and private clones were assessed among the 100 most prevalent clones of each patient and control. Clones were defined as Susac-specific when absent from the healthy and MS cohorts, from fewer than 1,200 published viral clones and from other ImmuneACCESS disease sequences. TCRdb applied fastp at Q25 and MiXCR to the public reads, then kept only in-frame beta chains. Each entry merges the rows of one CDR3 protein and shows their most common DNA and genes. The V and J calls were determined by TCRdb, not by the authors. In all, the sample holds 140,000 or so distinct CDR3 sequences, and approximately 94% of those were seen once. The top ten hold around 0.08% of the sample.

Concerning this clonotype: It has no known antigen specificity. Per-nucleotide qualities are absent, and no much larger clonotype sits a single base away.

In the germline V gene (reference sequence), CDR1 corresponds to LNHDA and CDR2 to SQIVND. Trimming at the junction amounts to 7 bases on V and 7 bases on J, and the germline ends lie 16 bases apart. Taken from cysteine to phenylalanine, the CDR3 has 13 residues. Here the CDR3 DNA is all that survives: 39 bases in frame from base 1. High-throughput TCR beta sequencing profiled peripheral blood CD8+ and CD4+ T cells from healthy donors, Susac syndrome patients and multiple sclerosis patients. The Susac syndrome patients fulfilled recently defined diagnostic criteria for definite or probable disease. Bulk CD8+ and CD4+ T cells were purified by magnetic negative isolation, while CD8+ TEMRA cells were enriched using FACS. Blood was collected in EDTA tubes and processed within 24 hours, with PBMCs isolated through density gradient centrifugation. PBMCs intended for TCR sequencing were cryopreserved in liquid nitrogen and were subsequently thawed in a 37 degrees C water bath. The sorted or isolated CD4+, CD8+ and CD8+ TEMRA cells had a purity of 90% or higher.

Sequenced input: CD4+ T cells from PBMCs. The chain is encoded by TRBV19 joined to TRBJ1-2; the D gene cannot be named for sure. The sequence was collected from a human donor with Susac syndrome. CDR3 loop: CASTKAGGAGYTF. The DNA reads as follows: TGTGCCAGTACTAAGGCCGGAGGAGCTGGCTACACCTTC.